This T cell receptor beta chain was retrieved from a study of blood T cell repertoires in COVID-19 (dated by TCRdb to the early 2020s). Notes on the research overall: Samples from collaborators originated in the United States, Italy and Spain and spanned both the acute and convalescent phases of COVID-19. The material from the prospective study consisted of cDNA or gDNA derived from T cells, B-cell-depleted T cells, or PBMCs. Deeply sampled blood TCRbeta repertoires from subjects exposed to, actively infected with, or recovered from COVID-19 were included in the dataset. The repertoires were made available in a free public database intended to serve as a resource for research on the immune response to SARS-CoV-2. Samples were obtained from the ongoing ImmuneRACE study (first 160 participants) and from 1,000 to 1,500 subjects provided by 6 global collaborators. Nearly every sample came with metadata listing a de-identified subject ID, COVID-19 status, age in years and sex. Where available, HLA class I and class II types were taken from metadata supplied by the sample provider and were not determined by assay-based typing.

Whole blood was collected in K2EDTA tubes by collaborating institutions according to the institutions' own protocols. For TCRbeta analysis, collaborators shipped samples in one of three forms: frozen whole blood, isolated PBMCs, or DNA extracted from either of those sample types. Taken from cysteine to phenylalanine, the CDR3 has 15 residues. The only DNA kept is the CDR3, 45 bases in frame from the first base. Here V drops 5 bases and J drops 6 bases, and the junction holds 7 bases not matched to any gene. Taken from the germline V gene, the CDR1 and CDR2 loops are MNHEY and SVGAGI. As regards this clone: Its antigen target is currently unknown. No base qualities exist here, and no much larger clone lies one base off it.

Overall results and qualifications from the work: How much clinical and demographic metadata was included differed by source and by participant, and the metadata was provided uncurated.

The immunoSEQ Assay, a bias-controlled multiplex PCR, was used to amplify TCRbeta CDR3 regions from genomic DNA. The published analysis was carried out like this. The number of nucleated cells in each sample was estimated by amplification of reference gene primers within the assay. To quantify the absolute abundance of each unique TCRbeta CDR3 rearrangement, sequence reads were collapsed and filtered. For each sample, productive Simpson clonality was calculated as the square root of Simpson's diversity index across productive rearrangements. As stored in TCRdb, this immuneACCESS dataset retains in-frame rearrangements with V and J assigned. A fraction of the clones does not appear; measured against another copy, unresolved V genes explain less than half of the discrepancy, and the remainder lacks a known reason. V, J and clone size are those of that table, while D and trimming were read from the DNA. This sample has more than 200,000 clones in its table, and about four fifths of those were observed once. Clones ranked in the top ten supply around 8.9% of the sample.

The TCR was taken from a man in his forties with active or convalescent COVID-19. Sequenced input: peripheral blood. The chain links TRBV6-5 with TRBJ1-1, with 12 bases aligning to TRBD1. The sequenced DNA: TGTGCCAGCAGTCCCGGGACAGGGGGCTTCGCTGAAGCTTTCTTT. Translated, it reads CASSPGTGGFAEAFF.